This TCR beta chain was recorded in a study of graft-versus-host responses after intestinal transplantation. The data were produced by immunoSEQ multiplex PCR, yet TCRdb's version contains in-frame clones alone and is incomplete. The sample lists approximately 12,000 clones, about 94% seen once, with 20% in the top ten. The CDR3 is 12 residues long. From germline, CDR1 is ENHRY and CDR2 SYGVKD. Trimming removed 8 bases at V and 0 bases at J, with 8 bases between. The TCR originated in a human patient who received an intestinal transplant, so some T cells may come from the graft donor. The rearrangement uses TRBV10-3 and TRBJ2-7; no clear D. Material: PBMCs, obtained 109 to 110 days after intestinal transplant. The CDR3 DNA follows: TGTGCCATCCAGACAAGCTCCTACGAGCAGTACTTC. Its translation: CAIQTSSYEQYF.